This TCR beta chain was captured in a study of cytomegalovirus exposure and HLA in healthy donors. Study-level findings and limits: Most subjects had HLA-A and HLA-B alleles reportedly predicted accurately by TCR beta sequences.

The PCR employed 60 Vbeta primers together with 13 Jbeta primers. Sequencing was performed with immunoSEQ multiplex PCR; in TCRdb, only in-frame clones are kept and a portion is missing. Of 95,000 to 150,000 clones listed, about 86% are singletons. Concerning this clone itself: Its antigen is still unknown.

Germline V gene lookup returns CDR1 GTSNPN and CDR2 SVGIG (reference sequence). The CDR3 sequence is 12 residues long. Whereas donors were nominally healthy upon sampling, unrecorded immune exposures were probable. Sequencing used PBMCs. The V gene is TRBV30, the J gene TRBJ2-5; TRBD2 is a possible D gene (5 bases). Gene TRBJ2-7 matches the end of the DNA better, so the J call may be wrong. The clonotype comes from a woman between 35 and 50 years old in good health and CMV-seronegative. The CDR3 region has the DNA TGTGCCTGGAAGGTCGGGAACCACGAGCAGTACTTC. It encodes CAWKVGNHEQYF.